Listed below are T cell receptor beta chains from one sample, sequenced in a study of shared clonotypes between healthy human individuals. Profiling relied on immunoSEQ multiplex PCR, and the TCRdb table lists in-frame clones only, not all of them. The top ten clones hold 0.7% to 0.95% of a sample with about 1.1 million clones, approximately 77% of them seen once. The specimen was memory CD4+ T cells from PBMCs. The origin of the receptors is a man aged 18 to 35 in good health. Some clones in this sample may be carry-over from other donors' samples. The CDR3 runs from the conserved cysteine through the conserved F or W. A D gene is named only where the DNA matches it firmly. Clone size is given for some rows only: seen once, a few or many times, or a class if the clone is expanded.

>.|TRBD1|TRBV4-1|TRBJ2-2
TGCGCCAGCAGCCCCCAAAGTGGACTCAGGGGGCCTTTAGACACCGGGGAGCTGTTTTTT
CASSPQSGLRGPLDTGELFF
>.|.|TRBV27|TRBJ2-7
TGTGCCAGCAGTTTGGTCTCACAGGGCTCCTACGAGCAGTACTTC
CASSLVSQGSYEQYF
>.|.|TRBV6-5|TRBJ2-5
TGTGCCAGCAGTCGACAAGAGGGACCCAATACACGGTACTTC
CASSRQEGPNTRYF
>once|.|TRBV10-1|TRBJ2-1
TGCGCCAGCAGTGAGTCCGGCAGTAGGAATGAGCAGTTCTTC
CASSESGSRNEQFF
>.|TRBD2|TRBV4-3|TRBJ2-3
TGCGCCAGCAGCCAAAGGGGACTAGCGGGAAGGGATACGCAGTATTTT
CASSQRGLAGRDTQYF
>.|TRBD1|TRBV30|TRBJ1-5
TGTGCCTGGAAGGGACAGGGCAATCAGCCCCAGCATTTT
CAWKGQGNQPQHF
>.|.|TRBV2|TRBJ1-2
TGTGCCAGCAGTTATGACAGCTATGGCTACACCTTC
CASSYDSYGYTF
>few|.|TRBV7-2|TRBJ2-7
TGTGCCAGCAGCTATATTAGGGGTAACTACGAGCAGTACTTC
CASSYIRGNYEQYF
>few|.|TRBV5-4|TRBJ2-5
TGTGCCAGCAGCTTGGCCGAGGAAGAGACCCAGTACTTC
CASSLAEEETQYF
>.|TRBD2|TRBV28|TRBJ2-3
TGTGCCAGCAGTCGGACTAGCGGGGGGACAGATACGCAGTATTTT
CASSRTSGGTDTQYF
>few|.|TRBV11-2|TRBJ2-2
TGTGCCAGCAGCTTAGAAGCGGTTTGGAACACCGGGGAGCTGTTTTTT
CASSLEAVWNTGELFF
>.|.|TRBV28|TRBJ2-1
TGTGCCAGCAGTCAGGGGGGGCTAGCGGGCGTTGGTGAGCAGTTCTTC
CASSQGGLAGVGEQFF
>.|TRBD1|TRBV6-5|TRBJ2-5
TGTGCCAGCCGGGACAGGCAAGAGACCCAGTACTTC
CASRDRQETQYF
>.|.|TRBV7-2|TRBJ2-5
TGTGCCAGCAGCTTAGAGGCAGCGCCCAGAGAGACCCAGTACTTC
CASSLEAAPRETQYF
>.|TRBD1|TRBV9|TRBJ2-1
TGTGCCAGCAGCGCTTTGATCCACAGGGGCAATGAGCAGTTCTTC
CASSALIHRGNEQFF
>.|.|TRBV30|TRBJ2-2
TGTGCCTGGAGTGTACTTGGCGGGGTTAACACCGGGGAGCTGTTTTTT
CAWSVLGGVNTGELFF